The source of this T cell receptor beta chain is a study of control samples from healthy donors and cancer patients. V lost 6 bases to trimming and J lost 7 bases, with 10 bases between them. The germline V gene encodes CDR1 ENHRY and CDR2 SYGVKD. CDR3 length equals 12 residues. Method: immunoSEQ multiplex PCR; TCRdb's copy keeps in-frame clones and lacks some. Of some 71,000 clones in the sample, about 87% were seen once. Sequences were obtained from PBMCs. This TCR derives from a woman aged 50 to 60 with head and neck cancer. The chain is built from TRBV10-3 and TRBJ2-1, with TRBD2 as a possible D gene (5 bases). The chain's CDR3 is CAIRAGMNEQFF. Written as DNA, the CDR3 is TGTGCCATCAGGGCGGGTATGAATGAGCAGTTCTTC.